The clone carrying this T cell receptor beta chain showed up just a few times. The antigen is undetermined. In this CDR3 the conserved last residue, phenylalanine or tryptophan, is missing, so a read error is likely. The DNA is omitted, as the CDR3 cannot be located on it reliably, and the CDR3 follows TCRdb's listing. Using immunoSEQ multiplex PCR, the repertoire was profiled, and TCRdb retains in-frame clones only, with some absent. The data contain around 41,000 clones, around 81% of them singletons. The entry originates in a study of OX40 agonist ivuxolimab in advanced cancers. Study-level information: A history of anti-PD-1, anti-PD-L1 or anti-CTLA-4 therapy was acceptable, and roughly 40% had some.

Germline V gene sequence: CDR1 MGHRA, CDR2 YSYEKL. The CDR3 contains 14 residues when both ends are counted. Study conclusions and caveats: The average count of expanded clones was higher among CD8+ T cells than among CD4+.

The source material was CD4+ or CD8+ T cells sorted from blood, sampled in a trial of the OX40 agonist ivuxolimab. The V call is TRBV4-1, the J call TRBJ1-1; the table names TRBD1, a call not compared with the DNA. The sequence was obtained from an adult with an advanced solid tumor such as melanoma, head and neck, liver or kidney cancer. The CDR3 spells CASSQVPTGPISSN.